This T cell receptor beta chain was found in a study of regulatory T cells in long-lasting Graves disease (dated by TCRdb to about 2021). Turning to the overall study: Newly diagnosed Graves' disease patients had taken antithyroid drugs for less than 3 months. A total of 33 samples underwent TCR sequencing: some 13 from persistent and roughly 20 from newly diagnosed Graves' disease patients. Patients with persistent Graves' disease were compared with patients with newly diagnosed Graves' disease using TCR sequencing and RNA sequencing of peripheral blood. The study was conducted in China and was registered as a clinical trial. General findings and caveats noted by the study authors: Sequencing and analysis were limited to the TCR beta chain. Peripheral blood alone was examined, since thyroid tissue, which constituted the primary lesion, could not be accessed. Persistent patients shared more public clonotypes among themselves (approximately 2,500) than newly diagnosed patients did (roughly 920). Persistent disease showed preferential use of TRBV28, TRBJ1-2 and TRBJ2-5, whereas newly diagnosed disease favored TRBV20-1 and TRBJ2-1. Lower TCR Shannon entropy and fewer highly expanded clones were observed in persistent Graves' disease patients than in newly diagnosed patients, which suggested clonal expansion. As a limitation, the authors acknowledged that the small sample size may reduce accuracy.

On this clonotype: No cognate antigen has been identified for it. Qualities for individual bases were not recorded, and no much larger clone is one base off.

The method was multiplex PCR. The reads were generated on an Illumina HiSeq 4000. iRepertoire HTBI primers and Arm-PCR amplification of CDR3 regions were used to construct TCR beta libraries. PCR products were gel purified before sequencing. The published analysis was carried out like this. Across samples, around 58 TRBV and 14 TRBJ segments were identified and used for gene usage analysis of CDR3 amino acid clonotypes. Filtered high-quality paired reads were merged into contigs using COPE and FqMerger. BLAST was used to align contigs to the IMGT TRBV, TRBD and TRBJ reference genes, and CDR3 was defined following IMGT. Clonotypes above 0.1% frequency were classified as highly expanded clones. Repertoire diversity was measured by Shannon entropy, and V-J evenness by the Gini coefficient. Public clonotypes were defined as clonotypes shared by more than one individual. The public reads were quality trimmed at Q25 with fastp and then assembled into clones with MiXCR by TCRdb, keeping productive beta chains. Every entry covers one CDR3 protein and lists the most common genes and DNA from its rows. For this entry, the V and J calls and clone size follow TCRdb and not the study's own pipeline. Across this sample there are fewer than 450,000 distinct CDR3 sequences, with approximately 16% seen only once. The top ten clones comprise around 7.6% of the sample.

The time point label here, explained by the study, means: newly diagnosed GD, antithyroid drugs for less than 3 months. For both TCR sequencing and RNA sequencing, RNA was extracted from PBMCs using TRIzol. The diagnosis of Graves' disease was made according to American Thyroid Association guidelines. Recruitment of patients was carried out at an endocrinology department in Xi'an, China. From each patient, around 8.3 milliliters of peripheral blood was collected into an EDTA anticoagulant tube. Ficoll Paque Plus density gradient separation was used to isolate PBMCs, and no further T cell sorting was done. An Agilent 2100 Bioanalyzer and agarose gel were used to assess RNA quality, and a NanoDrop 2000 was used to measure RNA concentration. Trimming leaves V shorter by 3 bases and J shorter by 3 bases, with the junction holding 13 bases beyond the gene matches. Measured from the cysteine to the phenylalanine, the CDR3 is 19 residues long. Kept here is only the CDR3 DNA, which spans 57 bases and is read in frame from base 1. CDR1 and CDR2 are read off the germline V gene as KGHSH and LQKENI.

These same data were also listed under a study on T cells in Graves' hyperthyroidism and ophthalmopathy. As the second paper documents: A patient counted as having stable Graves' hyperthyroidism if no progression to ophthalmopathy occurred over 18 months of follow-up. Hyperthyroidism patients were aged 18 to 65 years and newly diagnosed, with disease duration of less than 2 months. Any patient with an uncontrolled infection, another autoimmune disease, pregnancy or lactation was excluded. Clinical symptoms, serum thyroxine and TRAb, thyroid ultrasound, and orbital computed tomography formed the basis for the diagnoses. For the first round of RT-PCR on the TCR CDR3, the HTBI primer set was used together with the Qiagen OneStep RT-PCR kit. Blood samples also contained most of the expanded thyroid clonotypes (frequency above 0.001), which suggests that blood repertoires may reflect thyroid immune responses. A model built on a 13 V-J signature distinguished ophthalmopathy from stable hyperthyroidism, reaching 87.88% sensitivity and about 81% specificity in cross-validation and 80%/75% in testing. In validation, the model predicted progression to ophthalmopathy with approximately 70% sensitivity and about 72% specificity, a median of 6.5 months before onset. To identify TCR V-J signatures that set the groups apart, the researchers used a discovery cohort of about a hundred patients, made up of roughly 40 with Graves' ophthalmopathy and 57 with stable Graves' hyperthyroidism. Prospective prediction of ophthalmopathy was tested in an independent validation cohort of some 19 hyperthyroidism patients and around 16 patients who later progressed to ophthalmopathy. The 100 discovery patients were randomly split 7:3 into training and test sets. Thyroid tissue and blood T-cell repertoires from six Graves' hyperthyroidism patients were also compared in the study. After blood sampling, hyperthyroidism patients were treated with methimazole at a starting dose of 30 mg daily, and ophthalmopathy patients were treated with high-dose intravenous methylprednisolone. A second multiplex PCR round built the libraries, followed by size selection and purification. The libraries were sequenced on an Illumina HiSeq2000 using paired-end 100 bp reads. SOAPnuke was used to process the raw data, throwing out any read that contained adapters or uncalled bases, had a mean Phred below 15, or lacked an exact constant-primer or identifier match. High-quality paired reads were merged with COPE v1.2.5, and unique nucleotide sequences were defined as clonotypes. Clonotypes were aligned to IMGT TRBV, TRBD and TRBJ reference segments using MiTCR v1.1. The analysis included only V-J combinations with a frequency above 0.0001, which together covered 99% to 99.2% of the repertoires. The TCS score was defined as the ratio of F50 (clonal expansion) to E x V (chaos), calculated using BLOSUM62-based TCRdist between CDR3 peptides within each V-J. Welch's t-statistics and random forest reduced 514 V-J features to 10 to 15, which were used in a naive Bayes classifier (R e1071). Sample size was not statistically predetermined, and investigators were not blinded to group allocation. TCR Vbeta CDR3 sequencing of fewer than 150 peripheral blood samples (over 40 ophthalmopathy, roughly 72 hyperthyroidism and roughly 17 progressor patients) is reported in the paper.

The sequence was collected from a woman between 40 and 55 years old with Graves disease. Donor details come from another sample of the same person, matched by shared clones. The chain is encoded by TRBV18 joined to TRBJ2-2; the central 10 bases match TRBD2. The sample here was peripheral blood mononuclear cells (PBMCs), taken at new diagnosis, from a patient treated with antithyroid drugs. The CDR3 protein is CASSPIMQAGGSYTGELFF. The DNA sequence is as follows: TGTGCCAGCTCACCGATCATGCAAGCGGGAGGGTCGTACACCGGGGAGCTGTTTTTT. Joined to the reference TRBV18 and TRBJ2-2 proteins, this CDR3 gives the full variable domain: NAGVMQNPRHLVRRRGQEARLRCSPMKGHSHVYWYRQLPEEGLKFMVYLQKENIIDESGMPKERFSAEFPKEGPSILRIQQVVRGDSAAYFCASSPIMQAGGSYTGELFFGEGSRLTVL.